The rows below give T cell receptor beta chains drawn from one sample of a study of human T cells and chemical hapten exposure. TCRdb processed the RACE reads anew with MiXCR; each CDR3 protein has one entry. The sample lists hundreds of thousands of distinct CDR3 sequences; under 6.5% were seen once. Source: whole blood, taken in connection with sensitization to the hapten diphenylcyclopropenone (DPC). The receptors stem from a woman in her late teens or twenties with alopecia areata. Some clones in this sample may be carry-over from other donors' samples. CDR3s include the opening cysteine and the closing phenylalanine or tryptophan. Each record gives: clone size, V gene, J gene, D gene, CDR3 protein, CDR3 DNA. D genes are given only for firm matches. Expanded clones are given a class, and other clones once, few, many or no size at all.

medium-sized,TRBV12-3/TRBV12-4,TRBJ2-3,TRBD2,CASTYSGGATDTQYF,TGTGCCAGCACCTATAGCGGGGGGGCCACAGATACGCAGTATTTT
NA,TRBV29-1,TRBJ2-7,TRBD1,CSVPGQGFREQYF,TGCAGCGTCCCGGGACAGGGGTTTCGCGAGCAGTACTTC
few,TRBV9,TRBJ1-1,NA,CASSVGRATEAFF,TGTGCCAGCAGCGTAGGCAGAGCGACTGAAGCTTTCTTT
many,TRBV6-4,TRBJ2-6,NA,CASSELPGDGANVLTF,TGTGCCAGCAGTGAGCTCCCCGGGGATGGGGCCAACGTCCTGACTTTC
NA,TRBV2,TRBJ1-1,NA,CASSFGESYTEAFF,TGTGCCAGCAGTTTCGGGGAATCGTACACTGAAGCTTTCTTT
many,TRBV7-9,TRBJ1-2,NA,CASSRSTGGSRSYTF,TGTGCCAGCAGCCGCTCGACAGGCGGTTCTCGTTCCTACACCTTC
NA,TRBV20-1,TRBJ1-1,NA,CSARDGNTEAFF,TGCAGTGCTAGAGATGGGAACACTGAAGCTTTCTTT
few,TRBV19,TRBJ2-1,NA,CASSIDPSREQFF,TGTGCCAGTAGTATAGATCCGAGTCGTGAGCAGTTCTTC
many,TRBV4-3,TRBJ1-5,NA,CASSQDRVRLKPQHF,TGCGCCAGCAGCCAAGATAGGGTCAGGTTGAAGCCCCAGCATTTT
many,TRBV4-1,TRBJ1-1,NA,CASSIQQSQSLRGGNSEAFF,TGCGCCAGCAGCATACAACAGTCTCAATCCCTCAGGGGTGGGAACAGTGAAGCTTTCTTT
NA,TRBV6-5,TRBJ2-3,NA,CASSYSIAGTRTDTQYF,TGTGCCAGCAGTTACTCTATTGCAGGGACCCGCACAGATACGCAGTATTTT
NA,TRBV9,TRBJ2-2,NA,CASSGTGELFF,TGTGCCAGCAGCGGTACCGGGGAGCTGTTTTTT
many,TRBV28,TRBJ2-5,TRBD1,CASSSGQASYQETQYF,TGTGCCAGCAGTTCAGGACAGGCCTCGTACCAAGAGACCCAGTACTTC
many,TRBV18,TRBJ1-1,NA,CASSPTYNTEAFF,TGTGCCAGCTCACCGACTTATAACACTGAAGCTTTCTTT
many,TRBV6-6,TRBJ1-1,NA,CASSYYGGNTEAFF,TGTGCCAGCAGTTACTACGGGGGAAACACTGAAGCTTTCTTT
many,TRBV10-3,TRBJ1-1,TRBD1,CAITRGDEAFF,TGTGCCATCACCAGGGGGGATGAAGCTTTCTTT
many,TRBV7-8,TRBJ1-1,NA,CASSPTTGTNTEAFF,TGTGCCAGCAGTCCTACGACAGGAACGAACACTGAAGCTTTCTTT
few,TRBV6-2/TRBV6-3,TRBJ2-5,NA,CASTPAVSGTQYF,TGTGCCAGCACCCCAGCAGTGAGCGGGACCCAGTACTTC
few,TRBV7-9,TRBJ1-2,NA,CASSLAGTSDGYTF,TGTGCCAGCAGCTTAGCCGGGACATCCGATGGCTACACCTTC
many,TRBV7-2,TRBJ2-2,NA,CASSLALTVPGELFF,TGTGCCAGCAGCTTAGCGCTGACAGTACCCGGGGAGCTGTTTTTT
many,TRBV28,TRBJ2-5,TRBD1,CASSHRGRVETQYF,TGTGCCAGCAGCCACAGGGGCCGCGTAGAGACCCAGTACTTC
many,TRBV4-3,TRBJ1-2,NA,CASSQETDGSVFYGYTF,TGCGCCAGCAGCCAAGAAACCGATGGCAGTGTCTTTTATGGCTACACCTTC
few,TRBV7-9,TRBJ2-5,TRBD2,CASSFAASGGALQETQYF,TGTGCCAGCAGCTTCGCGGCTAGCGGGGGGGCCCTCCAAGAGACCCAGTACTTC
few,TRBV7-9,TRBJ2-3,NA,CASSWDGASTDTQYF,TGTGCCAGCAGCTGGGACGGTGCTAGCACAGATACGCAGTATTTT
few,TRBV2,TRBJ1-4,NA,CASSEQLRATNEKLFF,TGTGCCAGCAGTGAACAGCTCAGGGCAACTAATGAAAAACTGTTTTTT
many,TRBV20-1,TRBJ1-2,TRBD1,CSARPGQGAYGYTF,TGCAGTGCTAGGCCGGGACAGGGAGCCTATGGCTACACCTTC
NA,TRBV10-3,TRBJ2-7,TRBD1,CAISERRTGAYEQYF,TGTGCCATCAGTGAGAGAAGGACAGGGGCCTACGAGCAGTACTTC
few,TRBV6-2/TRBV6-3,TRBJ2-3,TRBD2,CAIERGESDTQYF,TGTGCCATCGAGCGGGGGGAATCAGATACGCAGTATTTT
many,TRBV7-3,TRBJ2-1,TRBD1,CASSFPTGSSYNEQFF,TGTGCCAGCAGCTTCCCGACAGGGTCTTCCTACAATGAGCAGTTCTTC
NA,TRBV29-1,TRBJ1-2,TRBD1,CSAPLAGGNLDYGYTF,TGCAGCGCCCCCCTGGCAGGGGGAAACCTTGACTATGGCTACACCTTC
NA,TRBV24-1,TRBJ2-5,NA,CATSDSGQYF,TGTGCCACCAGTGACTCCGGACAGTACTTC
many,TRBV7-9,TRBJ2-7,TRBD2,CASNPGGGDYEQYF,TGTGCCAGCAATCCGGGAGGGGGTGACTACGAGCAGTACTTC
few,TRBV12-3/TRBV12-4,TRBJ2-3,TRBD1,CASSTYQGAAQDTDTQYF,TGTGCCAGCAGTACCTACCAGGGGGCGGCGCAGGACACAGATACGCAGTATTTT
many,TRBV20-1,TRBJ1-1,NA,CSARPPGRPMNTEAFF,TGCAGTGCTAGACCACCGGGACGGCCCATGAACACTGAAGCTTTCTTT
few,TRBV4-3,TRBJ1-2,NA,CASSQEQGSSYGYTF,TGCGCCAGCAGCCAAGAGCAGGGATCCTCCTATGGCTACACCTTC
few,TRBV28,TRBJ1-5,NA,CASSIIQGNQPQHF,TGTGCCAGCAGTATAATTCAGGGGAATCAGCCCCAGCATTTT
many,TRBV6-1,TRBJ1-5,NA,CASRIRGEQPQHF,TGTGCCAGCAGGATCAGGGGTGAGCAGCCCCAGCATTTT